Here is one TCR beta chain with its context. In its sample, this clonotype was seen many times. Its antigen has not been determined. Base qualities are not provided; no much larger clone lies one nucleotide away. The CDR3, from cysteine to phenylalanine, totals 11 residues. Just CDR3 DNA is preserved here, 33 bases in frame from base 1. V is cut by 10 bases and J by 6 bases, and the space between the germline ends is 9 bases. Per the germline V gene, ENHRY is the CDR1 and SYGVKD is the CDR2. This sample is part of a study of naive and memory T cell subsets (TCRdb year 2017). As for the study more broadly: In the figure summarizing the skin biopsy and whole blood samples, roughly 10 blood donors, 7 tuberculin skin test biopsies and 3 saline control biopsies were reported. PCR2 was typically a SYBR Green qPCR stopped at a set threshold; low-input samples could instead use end-point PCR (around 6 cycles).

The study reported a robust and sensitive protocol to amplify, sequence and analyze TCRs, based on 3' ligation of a UMI-containing oligonucleotide to TCR cDNA. For whole blood analysis, 2.5 to 3 ml of peripheral blood was collected from healthy adult volunteers into Tempus tubes, and RNA was extracted following the manufacturer's instructions. Total RNA was treated with RQ1 DNase, without cell sorting, prior to reverse transcription, with an input of about 1 to 1,100 ng being targeted. Libraries were prepared from skin biopsies and whole blood so that pipeline robustness could be tested in samples in which T cells form a minority population. Library preparation used UMI-ligation and nested PCR. The ligated cDNA was amplified in four rounds of PCR with nested alpha and beta constant region primers together with the SP2 primer. For the blood and skin samples, TCR RNA was reverse transcribed with SuperScript IV using primers for the alpha and beta constant regions. An oligonucleotide carrying the Illumina SP2 primer and a UMI was ligated to the cDNA 3' end using T4 RNA ligase 1. The 12-nucleotide UMI was composed of two random hexamers separated by an eight-base spacer, which was included to prevent hairpin formation. TCR alpha and beta chain libraries were processed separately from the second PCR onward, with dual indexing for multiplexing. After pooling, the indexed libraries were analyzed by capillary electrophoresis and sequenced on either an Illumina MiSeq or NextSeq. PhiX DNA at about 5-7% was spiked into libraries to increase base diversity and improve cluster recognition. The authors' analysis ran thus. Demultiplexor took UMIs from read 2, joined the UMIs to the TCR sequence from read 1, and separated reads according to sample indices. V and J genes and V-J junctions were identified by Decombinator, which gave every TCR a five-part identifier that included V and J deletions. Collapsinator relied on UMIs to correct both sequencing errors and PCR amplification heterogeneity, producing a UMI-based abundance for each TCR. Identifiers were converted to nucleotide sequence by CDR3Translator and translated to amino acids, and CDR3 regions were extracted on the basis of terminal motifs. After normalization to the amount of input RNA, error-corrected alpha and beta TCR counts from blood and skin were compared. Clones were called with MiXCR by TCRdb after fastp trimmed the public reads at Q25, and only in-frame beta chains were retained. A single entry per CDR3 protein holds the most common genes and DNA from its merged rows. The V and J calls follow TCRdb's processing rather than the paper's. Here the sample has approximately 30,000 distinct CDR3 sequences; roughly 5.2% occur a single time. Together, the top ten hold roughly 7.1% of the sample.

The full study reports these points: The potential sensitivity of the RNA-based method to TCR transcript changes with T cell activation and differentiation was acknowledged.

The sample comprised blood. This receptor was identified in an adult in good health. The chain is assembled from TRBV10-3 and TRBJ2-2; the D gene cannot be resolved reliably. Here is the DNA: TGTGCCAGCGAAGAACCCGGGGAGCTGTTTTTT. Its amino acids are CASEEPGELFF.